Listed below are T cell receptor beta chains from one sample, sequenced in a study of blood T cell repertoires in COVID-19. Produced via immunoSEQ multiplex PCR; TCRdb's table is partial and in-frame only. The sample carries 55,000 to 75,000 clones, just under 75% recorded once. The sequenced material came from peripheral blood. The receptor source for this set is a woman aged 70-85 years with COVID-19, enrolled during active disease. The CDR3 runs from the conserved cysteine through the conserved F or W. The D gene is left open where the match is weak. Clone size, where shown, is once, few, many, or a class for clones that have expanded.

J | size | length | D | V | CDR3 | DNA
TRBJ1-3 | few | 13 | . | TRBV19 | CASISGGGNTIYF | TGTGCCAGTATCTCCGGCGGTGGAAACACCATATATTTT
TRBJ1-2 | . | 14 | TRBD1 | TRBV7-8 | CASSSRDRGFGYTF | TGTGCCAGCAGCTCCCGGGACAGGGGGTTTGGCTACACCTTC
TRBJ2-5 | once | 14 | TRBD1 | TRBV2 | CASRRDRSQETQYF | TGTGCCAGCAGACGGGACAGAAGCCAAGAGACCCAGTACTTC
TRBJ2-7 | . | 14 | . | TRBV18 | CASSPSVGAYEQYF | TGTGCCAGCTCACCGTCGGTCGGGGCCTACGAGCAGTACTTC
TRBJ2-1 | . | 15 | TRBD2 | TRBV5-4 | CASSLSTSGSNEQFF | TGTGCCAGCAGCTTAAGTACTAGCGGGAGTAATGAGCAGTTCTTC
TRBJ1-3 | . | 11 | . | TRBV29-1 | CSVDEGFTIYF | TGCAGCGTGGACGAGGGTTTCACCATATATTTT
TRBJ1-5 | . | 13 | . | TRBV6-6 | CASSSAGRQPQHF | TGTGCCAGCAGTTCGGCGGGCAGACAGCCCCAGCATTTT
TRBJ1-1 | . | 15 | TRBD1 | TRBV6-2/TRBV6-3 | CASSLDRGRKTEAFF | TGTGCCAGCAGTTTGGACAGGGGCCGAAAGACTGAAGCTTTCTTT
TRBJ1-1 | . | 12 | . | TRBV5-6 | CASSLSSTEAFF | TGTGCCAGCAGCTTGAGCTCCACTGAAGCTTTCTTT
TRBJ2-5 | few | 13 | TRBD1 | TRBV2 | CASGGRGFETQYF | TGTGCCAGCGGTGGCAGGGGGTTTGAGACCCAGTACTTC